This record covers a single T cell receptor (beta chain). The data stem from a study of T cell changes during pregnancy in multiple sclerosis. This CDR3 region has 19 residues. Germline-derived CDR1 and CDR2 are ENHRY and SYGVKD. Trimming took 8 bases from V and 7 from J; bases not matched to a gene: 18. Clones were read by immunoSEQ multiplex PCR, and TCRdb kept only the in-frame ones, dropping some. The table records some 99,000 clones, roughly 92% of them present only once. The chain has TRBV10-3 and TRBJ2-2; 14 positions agree with TRBD2. The sample was peripheral blood, taken after pregnancy. The clonotype comes from a female donor with multiple sclerosis, enrolled in a pregnancy study. This CDR3 reads CAIGGRGPGTSGSLGELFF. The CDR3 nucleotides are TGTGCCATCGGGGGCCGGGGGCCAGGGACTAGCGGGAGTCTCGGGGAGCTGTTTTTT.